This T cell receptor (beta chain) was captured in a study of blood T cell repertoires in COVID-19. The germline V and J ends were trimmed by 4 bases and 7 bases, with 16 bases remaining between them. The CDR3 totals 14 residues. Germline V gene lookup returns CDR1 MNHEY and CDR2 SVGAGI. Profiling relied on immunoSEQ multiplex PCR, and the TCRdb table lists in-frame clones only, not all of them. The sample records roughly 400,000 clones, roughly 87% being singletons. The chain recombines TRBV6-5 with TRBJ2-5; possibly TRBD2 for D (6 bases). The TCR comes from a woman aged 35 to 49 with acute COVID-19. What was sequenced was PBMCs or T cells enriched from blood (not recorded which). The CDR3 DNA reads as TGTGCCAGCAGTTGGGGACTCATGGACGGGACCCAGTACTTC. It translates to CASSWGLMDGTQYF.